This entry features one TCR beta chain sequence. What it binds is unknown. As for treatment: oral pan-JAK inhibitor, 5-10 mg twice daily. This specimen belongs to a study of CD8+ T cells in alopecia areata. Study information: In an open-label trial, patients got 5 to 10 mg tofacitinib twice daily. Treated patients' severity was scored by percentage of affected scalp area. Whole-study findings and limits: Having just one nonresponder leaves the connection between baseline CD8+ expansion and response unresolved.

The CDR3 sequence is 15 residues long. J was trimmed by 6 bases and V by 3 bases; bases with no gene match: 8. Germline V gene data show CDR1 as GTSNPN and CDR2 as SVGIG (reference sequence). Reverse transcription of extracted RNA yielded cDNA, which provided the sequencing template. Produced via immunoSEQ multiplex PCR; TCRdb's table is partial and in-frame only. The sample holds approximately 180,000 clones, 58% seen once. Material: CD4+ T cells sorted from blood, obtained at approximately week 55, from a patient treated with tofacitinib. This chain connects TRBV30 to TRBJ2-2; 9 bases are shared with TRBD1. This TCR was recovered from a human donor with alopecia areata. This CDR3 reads CAWRGLGQGPGELFF. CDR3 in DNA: TGTGCCTGGAGGGGGTTGGGACAGGGTCCCGGGGAGCTGTTTTTT.